This T cell receptor (beta chain) was sequenced for a study of CD8 T cells in Susac syndrome. Study at large: There were Susac syndrome patients who were therapy-naive at blood draw, others on corticosteroids, and others on intravenous immunoglobulin alone.

The patients with Susac syndrome were individuals who fulfilled the recently defined diagnostic criteria for disease that was either definite or probable. Random-hexamer reverse transcription was applied to roughly 0.45 to 1 ug RNA. Amplification of TCR beta CDR3 across 54 Vbeta and 13 Jbeta was performed with immunoSEQ multiplex PCR. One entry per CDR3 protein results from TCRdb running MiXCR on the immunoSEQ multiplex PCR reads. The sample lists roughly 130,000 distinct CDR3 sequences, around 94% occurring once. The sequence derives from a human donor with Susac syndrome. Sequencing used CD8+ T cells from PBMCs.

The CDR3 DNA follows: TGCAGCGGGGGGGTCAATGAGCAGTTCTTC. Protein sequence: CSGGVNEQFF. The chain recombines TRBV29-1 with TRBJ2-1; D possibly corresponds to TRBD2 (6 bases). The CDR3 is made up of 10 amino acids. Trimming removed 7 bases from V and 6 bases from J, with 7 bases in between. Germline V gene data show CDR1 as SQVTM and CDR2 as ANQGSEA.